This TCR beta chain is drawn from a study of monozygotic twins with inflammatory bowel disease. Each CDR3 protein gets one entry in TCRdb, which reprocessed the 5' RACE reads and gives no DNA. The table lists about 140,000 distinct CDR3 sequences. Blood samples of 2 to 3 ml were drawn from every donor. Germline values: CDR1 SGHTA, CDR2 FQGNSA. This CDR3 contains 16 residues. Study-level results: Telling apart the different T cell subtypes was not possible. IBD patients shared fewer clonotypes with other individuals than healthy twins, especially patients with disease activity signs. Concordance status among twins (concordant versus discordant) showed no link to repertoire similarity, possibly from limited power.

As regards this clonotype: Its antigen remains unknown.

Input material: blood. This receptor was obtained from a human donor with ulcerative colitis or Crohn's disease, or a healthy co-twin of an affected twin (not recorded which). The chain links TRBV7-2 to TRBJ2-3; TCRdb outputs TRBD2, but without DNA this stays unchecked. CDR3 sequence: CASSLASTGRADTQYF. Together with reference TRBV7-2 and TRBJ2-3, the CDR3 gives the full variable domain: GAGVSQSPSNKVTEKGKDVELRCDPISGHTALYWYRQSLGQGLEFLIYFQGNSAPDKSGLPSDRFSAERTGGSVSTLTIQRTQQEDSAVYLCASSLASTGRADTQYFGPGTRLTVL.